Here is one TCR beta chain with its context. Authors' processing steps: Scientists estimated how many nucleated cells there were by amplifying reference gene primers. Clones were read by immunoSEQ multiplex PCR, and TCRdb kept only the in-frame ones, dropping some. The V and J calls and clone size come from that table; D and trimming were worked out from the DNA. This sample has about 270,000 clones, with approximately 84% found just once. This CDR3 spans 14 amino acids. The germline V gene encodes CDR1 ENHRY and CDR2 SYGVKD. After removal of 2 bases from V and 5 bases from J, the junction contained 5 bases not matched to a gene. This specimen comes from a study of blood T cell repertoires in COVID-19. The overall study: COVID-19 samples, acute and convalescent, were from the United States, Italy and Spain. PBMCs, B-cell-depleted T cells, or T cells were the source of the cDNA or gDNA that made up the material.

Seattle researchers signed up patients amid active infection and tracked them longitudinally. The source is a human donor with COVID-19, enrolled during active disease. The donor label of this sample is uncertain. The specimen sequenced was peripheral blood. The chain couples TRBV10-3 to TRBJ2-5; 7 bases are shared with TRBD2. The CDR3 DNA is TGTGCCATCAGTGAGCCTACTAGCGCCGAGACCCAGTACTTC. Translation gives CAISEPTSAETQYF.